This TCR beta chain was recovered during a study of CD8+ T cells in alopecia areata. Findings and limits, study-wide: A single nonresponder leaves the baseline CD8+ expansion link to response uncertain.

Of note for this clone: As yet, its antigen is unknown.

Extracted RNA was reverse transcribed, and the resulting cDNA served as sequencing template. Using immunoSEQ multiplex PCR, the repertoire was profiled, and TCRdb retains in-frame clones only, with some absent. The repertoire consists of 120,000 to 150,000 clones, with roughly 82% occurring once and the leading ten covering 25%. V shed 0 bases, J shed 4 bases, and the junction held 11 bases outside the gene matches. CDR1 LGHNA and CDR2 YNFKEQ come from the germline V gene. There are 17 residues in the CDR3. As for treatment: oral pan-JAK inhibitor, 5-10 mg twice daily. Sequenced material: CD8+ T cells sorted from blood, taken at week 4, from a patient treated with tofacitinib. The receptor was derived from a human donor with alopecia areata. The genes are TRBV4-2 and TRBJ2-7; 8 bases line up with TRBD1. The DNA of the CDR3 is TGTGCCAGCAGCCAAGATCTTTCGGACAGGGTATCTTACGAGCAGTACTTC. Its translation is CASSQDLSDRVSYEQYF.